This T cell receptor (beta chain) emerged from a study of blood T cell repertoires in COVID-19. Study-wide background: Some COVID-19 samples were acute and others convalescent; all came from the United States, Italy and Spain. Nucleic acid was either cDNA or gDNA, and it came from T cells, B-cell-depleted T cells, or PBMCs.

This CDR3 region has 16 residues. The V gene's germline CDR1 is LNHDA and CDR2 SQIVND (reference sequence). V dropped 8 bases and J dropped 0 bases, with 17 bases sitting between them. In the original analysis: How many nucleated cells were present was estimated from reference gene primer amplification. Using immunoSEQ multiplex PCR, the repertoire was profiled, and TCRdb retains in-frame clones only, with some absent. Clonal size and the V and J genes are those of that table, whereas D and trimming came from the DNA. The sample contains about 190,000 clones, 65% to 85% of which appear only once. This clone was picked up one time.

Sequencing input: peripheral blood. The sequence was obtained from a man aged 45-65 years with active or convalescent COVID-19. This rearrangement joins TRBV19 to TRBJ1-5; TRBD1 is a possible D gene (5 bases). The CDR3 coding sequence is TGTGCCAGTCAACCCAGGGTTTCACCTAGCAATCAGCCCCAGCATTTT. This gives the protein CASQPRVSPSNQPQHF. Full variable domain (remainder filled in from reference TRBV19 and TRBJ1-5): DGGITQSPKYLFRKEGQNVTLSCEQNLNHDAMYWYRQDPGQGLRLIYYSQIVNDFQKGDIAEGYSVSREKKESFPLTVTSAQKNPTAFYLCASQPRVSPSNQPQHFGDGTRLSIL.